The 11 T cell receptor beta chains in this list originate from one sample, sequenced in a study of blood T cell repertoires in COVID-19. Assay used: immunoSEQ multiplex PCR; TCRdb lists only in-frame clones, some missing. The repertoire holds 100,000 to 120,000 clones, with roughly 80% as singletons. Sample: peripheral blood. These receptors were collected from a woman of 80 years or more with acute or convalescent COVID-19.

The chain employs TRBV14 and TRBJ1-1; D is ambiguous. Trimming took 0 bases from V and 3 from J, leaving 8 bases between them. The CDR3 spans 14 residues. Germline V CDR1 and CDR2: SGHDN, FVKESK. This CDR3 is CASSQDSWYTEAFF. CDR3 bases: TGTGCCAGCAGCCAAGATAGCTGGTACACTGAAGCTTTCTTT.

V is TRBV28 and J is TRBJ1-1; 10 bases agree with TRBD1. The CDR3 is made up of 16 amino acids. J lost 1 base, V lost 3 bases, and 5 bases had no gene match. CDR1 MDHEN and CDR2 SYDVKM come from the germline V gene. CDR3 in DNA: TGTGCCAGCAGTTTCTCGGACAGGGGGAAGAACACTGAAGCTTTCTTT. Translated, it gives CASSFSDRGKNTEAFF.

J is TRBJ2-5 and V is TRBV5-1, with TRBD2 matching 9 bases. The CDR3 is 15 amino acids. Germline V gene sequence: CDR1 SGHRS, CDR2 YFSETQ. V lost 1 base, J lost 4 bases, and 5 bases stayed unmatched. CDR3 nucleotides: TGCGCCAGCAGCTTGCTAGCGGGGTCGGGAGAGACCCAGTACTTC. This translates into CASSLLAGSGETQYF.

The genes are TRBV20-1 and TRBJ2-5; 10 nucleotides align to TRBD2. The CDR3 loop spans 15 amino acids. CDR1 and CDR2 (germline): DFQATT, SNEGSKA (reference sequence). V lost 3 bases to trimming and J lost 1 base; unmatched junction nucleotides: 5. The CDR3 nucleotides read TGCAGTGCTAGTTCTAGCGGGAGCTCCCAAGAGACCCAGTACTTC. This translates into CSASSSGSSQETQYF.

Notes on this clone: Other nucleotide sequences from this sample produce the same CDR3. V gene TRBV19 combines with J gene TRBJ1-1, with 8 positions matching TRBD1. The CDR3 spans 14 residues. V shed 3 bases, J shed 4 bases, and the junction held 4 bases outside the gene matches. Per the germline V gene, CDR1 is LNHDA and CDR2 is SQIVND (reference sequence). CDR3 amino acids: CASSMGGQGTEAFF. The CDR3 nucleotides are TGTGCCAGTAGTATGGGAGGACAGGGCACTGAAGCTTTCTTT.

This clone was seen a handful of times. This chain connects TRBV7-9 to TRBJ2-2; the D gene is possibly TRBD2 (5 bases). CDR1 is SEHNR, CDR2 FQNEAQ, per germline (reference sequence). Deletions cut 4 bases from V and 0 bases from J, with 12 bases between. The CDR3 is 16 residues long. CDR3 sequence reads: CASSSTGVSNTGELFF. In DNA, the CDR3 is TGTGCCAGCAGCTCAACCGGGGTCTCGAACACCGGGGAGCTGTTTTTT. The variable domain in full, with the rest retrieved from reference TRBV7-9 and TRBJ2-2, is DTGVSQNPRHKITKRGQNVTFRCDPISEHNRLYWYRQTLGQGPEFLTYFQNEAQLEKSRLLSDRFSAERPKGSFSTLEIQRTEQGDSAMYLCASSSTGVSNTGELFFGEGSRLTVL.

The V gene is TRBV15, the J gene TRBJ2-2, with TRBD1 as a possible D gene (5 bases). The germline V gene has CDR1 LNHNV and CDR2 YYDKDF (reference sequence). V lost 1 base and J lost 0, with 6 bases in between. This CDR3 has 15 amino acids. The CDR3 spells CATSRGGSNTGELFF. The CDR3 DNA is TGTGCCACCAGCAGAGGGGGCTCGAACACCGGGGAGCTGTTTTTT.

The genes are TRBV2 and TRBJ2-5; 7 positions agree with TRBD1. CDR1 SNHLY and CDR2 FYNNEI come from the germline V gene. V shed 6 bases, J shed 5 bases, and the junction held 12 bases outside the gene matches. The CDR3 totals 15 residues. The CDR3 DNA reads as TGTGCCAGCAGAGGACAGGTTTCTTCCCGTGAGACCCAGTACTTC. This encodes CASRGQVSSRETQYF.

This clone was found once. The chain couples TRBV3-1 (or the pseudogene TRBV3-2) to TRBJ1-2; 9 bases are shared with TRBD1. Germline V gene data show CDR1 as LGHDT and CDR2 as YNNKEL (reference sequence). Germline trimming cut 3 bases from V and 5 bases from J; bases unmatched to any gene: 7. The CDR3 consists of 15 residues. This CDR3 is CASSHHSGTGYGYTF. CDR3 coding DNA: TGTGCCAGCAGCCACCATTCCGGGACAGGGTATGGCTACACCTTC.

The CDR3 DNA reads TGTGCCAGCAGCGTAGGCAGATACACTGAAGCTTTCTTT. Protein: CASSVGRYTEAFF. The V gene is TRBV9, the J gene TRBJ1-1; no clear D gene. Germline-derived CDR1 and CDR2 are SGDLS and YYNGEE. Trimming pared 0 bases from V and 3 bases from J, leaving 6 bases between. The CDR3 extends over 13 amino acids. Complete variable domain (other parts from reference TRBV9 and TRBJ1-1): DSGVTQTPKHLITATGQRVTLRCSPRSGDLSVYWYQQSLDQGLQFLIQYYNGEERAKGNILERFSAQQFPDLHSELNLSSLELGDSALYFCASSVGRYTEAFFGQGTRLTVV.

The rearrangement links TRBV6-5 to TRBJ2-7; maybe TRBD1 (6 bases). Per the germline V gene, CDR1 is MNHEY and CDR2 is SVGAGI. Trimming removed 6 bases at V and 0 bases at J, with 12 bases between. The CDR3 contains 14 residues. The CDR3 region has the DNA TGTGCCAGCAGAGACAGGCATAGCTCCTACGAGCAGTACTTC. Its translation: CASRDRHSSYEQYF.